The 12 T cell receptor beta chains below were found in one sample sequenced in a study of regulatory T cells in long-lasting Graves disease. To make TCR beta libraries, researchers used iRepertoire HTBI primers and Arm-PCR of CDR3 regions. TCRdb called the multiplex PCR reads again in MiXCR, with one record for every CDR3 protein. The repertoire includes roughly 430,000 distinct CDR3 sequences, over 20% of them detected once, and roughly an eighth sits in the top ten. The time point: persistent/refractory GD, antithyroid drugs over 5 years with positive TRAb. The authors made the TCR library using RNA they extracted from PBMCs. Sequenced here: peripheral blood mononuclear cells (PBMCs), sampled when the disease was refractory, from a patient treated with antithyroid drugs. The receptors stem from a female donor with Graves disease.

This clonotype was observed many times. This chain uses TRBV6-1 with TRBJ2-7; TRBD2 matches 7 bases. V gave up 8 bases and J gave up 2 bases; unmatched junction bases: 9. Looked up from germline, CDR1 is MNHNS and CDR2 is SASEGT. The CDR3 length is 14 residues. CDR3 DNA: TGTGCCAGCGGGAGGGCCCGGTATGCCTACGAGCAGTACTTC. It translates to CASGRARYAYEQYF.

The CDR3 here is CASAAAGVNQPQHF. The CDR3 DNA is TGTGCCAGCGCGGCGGCCGGTGTGAACCAGCCCCAGCATTTT. The rearrangement uses TRBV27 and TRBJ1-5; D unresolved. CDR1 and CDR2 from the germline V gene are MNHEY and SMNVEV (reference sequence). The germline V and J ends were trimmed by 8 bases and 7 bases, with 18 bases remaining between them. The CDR3 spans 14 residues.

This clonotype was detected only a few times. The CDR3, as DNA: TGTGCCTTGGGTGGGTCCTACGAGCAGTACTTC. Translated, it gives CALGGSYEQYF. V is TRBV7-9 and J is TRBJ2-7; D uncertain. Germline values: CDR1 SEHNR, CDR2 FQNEAQ (reference sequence). The CDR3 is made up of 11 amino acids. Deletions cut 11 bases from V and 1 base from J, with 9 bases between.

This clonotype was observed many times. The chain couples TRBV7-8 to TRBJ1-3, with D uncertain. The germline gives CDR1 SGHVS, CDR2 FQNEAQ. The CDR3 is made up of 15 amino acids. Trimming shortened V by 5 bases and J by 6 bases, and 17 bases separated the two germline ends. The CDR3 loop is CASSPRTTSTNTIYF. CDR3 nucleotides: TGTGCCAGCAGCCCCAGGACTACCTCGACAAACACCATATATTTT.

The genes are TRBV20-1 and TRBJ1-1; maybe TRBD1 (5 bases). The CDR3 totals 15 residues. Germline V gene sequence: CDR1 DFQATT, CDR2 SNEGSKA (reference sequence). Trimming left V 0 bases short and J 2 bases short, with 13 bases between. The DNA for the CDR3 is TGCAGTGCTAGAGACCTATACGGACAAAACACTGAAGCTTTCTTT. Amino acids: CSARDLYGQNTEAFF.

The CDR3 DNA sequence: TGCAGCGTTGATAGGACTGGGGCGACCTACAATGAGCAGTTCTTC. Encoded protein: CSVDRTGATYNEQFF. The genes are TRBV29-1 and TRBJ2-1; either TRBD1 or TRBD2 may supply D (5 bases each). There are 15 residues in the CDR3. Trimming left V 3 bases short and J 2 bases short, with 14 bases between. Germline V gene data show CDR1 as SQVTM and CDR2 as ANQGSEA.

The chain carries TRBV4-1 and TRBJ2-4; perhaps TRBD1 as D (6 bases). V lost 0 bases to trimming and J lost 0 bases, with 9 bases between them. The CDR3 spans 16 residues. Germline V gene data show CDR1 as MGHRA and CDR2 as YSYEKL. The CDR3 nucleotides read TGCGCCAGCAGCCAAGAAGACAGGCTAGCCAAAAACATTCAGTACTTC. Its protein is CASSQEDRLAKNIQYF.

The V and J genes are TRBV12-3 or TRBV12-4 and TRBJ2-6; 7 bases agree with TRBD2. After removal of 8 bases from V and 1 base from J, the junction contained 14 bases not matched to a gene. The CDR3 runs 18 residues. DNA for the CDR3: TGTGCCAGCTCACCACCAAGCGGGAAAACGTCTGGGGCCAACGTCCTGACTTTC. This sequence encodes CASSPPSGKTSGANVLTF.

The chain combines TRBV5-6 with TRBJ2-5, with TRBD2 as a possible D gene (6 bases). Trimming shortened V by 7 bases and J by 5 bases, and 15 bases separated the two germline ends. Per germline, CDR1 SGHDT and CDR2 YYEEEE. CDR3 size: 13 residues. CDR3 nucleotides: TGTGCCAGCCTGGCGGGACTCGAGGAGACCCAGTACTTC. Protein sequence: CASLAGLEETQYF.

The CDR3 sequence is CASSYEGTGSYEQYF. CDR3 DNA: TGTGCCAGCAGTTATGAGGGGACGGGCTCCTACGAGCAGTACTTC. This chain joins TRBV6-5 and TRBJ2-7, with D perhaps being TRBD1 or TRBD2 (5 bases each). V was shortened by 3 bases and J by 0 bases, with 12 bases between the two germline ends. There are 15 residues in the CDR3. Germline loops: CDR1 MNHEY, CDR2 SVGAGI.

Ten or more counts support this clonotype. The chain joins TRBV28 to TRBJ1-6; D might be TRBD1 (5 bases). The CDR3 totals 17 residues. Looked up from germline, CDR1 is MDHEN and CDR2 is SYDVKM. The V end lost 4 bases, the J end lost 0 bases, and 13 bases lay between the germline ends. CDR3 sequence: CASSSQGAGSYNSPLHF. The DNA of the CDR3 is TGTGCCAGCAGTTCGCAGGGTGCGGGCTCCTATAATTCACCCCTCCACTTT.

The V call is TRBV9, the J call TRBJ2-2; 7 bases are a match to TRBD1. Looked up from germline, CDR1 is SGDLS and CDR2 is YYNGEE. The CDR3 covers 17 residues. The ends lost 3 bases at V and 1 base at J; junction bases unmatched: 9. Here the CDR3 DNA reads TGTGCCAGCAGCGACCCGAGAGCAGGGGGGAACACCGGGGAGCTGTTTTTT. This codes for CASSDPRAGGNTGELFF.